This T cell receptor beta chain was profiled in a study of shared clonotypes between healthy human individuals. TCRdb keeps only in-frame clones here, not all; method: immunoSEQ multiplex PCR. The data show around 700,000 clones, about 74% seen once. Partitioning of CD4+ cells yielded a CD45RA+ naive subset and a CD45RA-negative memory subset. This clone showed up just a few times. The germline gives CDR1 MNHEY, CDR2 SVGAGI. This CDR3 is 13 amino acids long. Trimming pared 5 bases from V and 7 bases from J, leaving 12 bases between. The chain is built from TRBV6-5 and TRBJ1-5; D call uncertain. Material: memory CD4+ T cells sorted from blood. This sample's subset: CD45RA-negative fraction. This receptor was identified in a woman between 25 and 40 years old in good health. DNA of the CDR3: TGTGCCAGCAGTCCTACTCGGTTGCAGCCCCAGCATTTT. Translating gives CASSPTRLQPQHF.